A selection of T cell receptor beta chains follows, all from one sample in a study of technical replicates of blood from four donors. Libraries were prepared by immunoSEQ multiplex PCR; TCRdb keeps only in-frame clonotypes and omits some of them. The table has fewer than 85,000 clones, approximately 92% seen once. Material: T cells isolated from PBMCs. Receptors were obtained from a human donor in good health. CDR3s include the opening cysteine and the closing phenylalanine or tryptophan. D genes are given only for firm matches. The size entry is marked missing in some rows and otherwise reads once, few, many or a size class.

size	V	D	J	CDR3	DNA
-	TRBV6-5	-	TRBJ2-5	CATRTVEARETQYF	TGTGCCACCAGGACGGTTGAGGCTAGAGAGACCCAGTACTTC
-	TRBV18	-	TRBJ2-5	CASSSQFKETQYF	TGTGCCAGCTCATCCCAGTTTAAAGAGACCCAGTACTTC
-	TRBV6-6	-	TRBJ2-7	CASSYFRTASYEQYF	TGTGCCAGCAGTTACTTCAGGACAGCTTCCTACGAGCAGTACTTC
-	TRBV28	TRBD1	TRBJ2-2	CASTTPGQDTGELFF	TGTGCCAGCACCACCCCTGGACAGGACACCGGGGAGCTGTTTTTT
-	TRBV7-9	TRBD1	TRBJ1-1	CASSSRDRVMNTEAFF	TGTGCCAGCAGCTCCCGGGACAGAGTTATGAACACTGAAGCTTTCTTT
-	TRBV5-4	-	TRBJ2-7	CASSLELASSYEQYF	TGTGCCAGCAGCTTGGAGCTAGCGAGTTCCTACGAGCAGTACTTC
-	TRBV30	-	TRBJ1-4	CAWSVLANLRTRDEKLFF	TGTGCCTGGAGTGTGTTGGCTAATTTGAGGACCAGGGATGAAAAACTGTTTTTT
-	TRBV5-1	TRBD1	TRBJ2-3	CASSLGQTYTDTQYF	TGCGCCAGCAGCCTGGGACAGACCTACACAGATACGCAGTATTTT
-	TRBV28	TRBD1	TRBJ1-4	CASSWIRDSNEKLFF	TGTGCCTCCTCTTGGATCCGGGACAGTAATGAAAAACTGTTTTTT
-	TRBV7-7	TRBD2	TRBJ2-7	CASSFGGSRNEQYF	TGTGCTAGCAGCTTCGGCGGGAGTAGAAACGAGCAGTACTTC
-	TRBV27	TRBD1	TRBJ1-4	CASTGDSNEKLFF	TGTGCCAGCACCGGGGACAGTAATGAAAAACTGTTTTTT
-	TRBV5-8	TRBD1	TRBJ1-2	CASTSAQGGYGYTF	TGTGCCAGCACCTCCGCACAGGGGGGCTATGGCTACACCTTC
-	TRBV28	-	TRBJ2-7	CASSPPQKGLSYEQYF	TGTGCCAGCAGCCCACCCCAAAAGGGGCTTTCCTACGAGCAGTACTTC
-	TRBV19	TRBD2	TRBJ2-7	CASRPLAGVEQYF	TGTGCCAGTAGGCCACTAGCGGGAGTTGAGCAGTACTTC
-	TRBV6-6	TRBD1	TRBJ1-5	CASRGQGNQPQHF	TGTGCCAGCAGGGGACAGGGGAATCAGCCCCAGCATTTT
-	TRBV1	-	TRBJ2-7	CTSSSQGGSYEQYF	TGCACCAGCAGCTCACAGGGAGGGTCCTACGAGCAGTACTTC
once	TRBV18	TRBD1	TRBJ1-1	CASSQRTGTNTEAFF	TGTGCCAGCTCTCAACGGACAGGGACGAACACTGAAGCTTTCTTT
-	TRBV29-1	-	TRBJ1-1	CSVERGMNTEAFF	TGCAGCGTTGAACGGGGGATGAACACTGAAGCTTTCTTT
once	TRBV7-8	-	TRBJ1-1	CASSLGASINTEAFF	TGTGCCAGCAGCTTAGGGGCCAGCATAAACACTGAAGCTTTCTTT
once	TRBV7-6	TRBD2	TRBJ2-7	CASSQGSGRIGEQYF	TGTGCCAGCAGCCAAGGTAGCGGGAGAATCGGGGAGCAGTACTTC
-	TRBV19	TRBD1	TRBJ1-1	CASNPIQGTGGTNTEAFF	TGTGCCAGTAACCCGATCCAGGGGACAGGGGGGACGAACACTGAAGCTTTCTTT
-	TRBV28	TRBD2	TRBJ2-7	CASSFRYGGGTYEQYF	TGTGCCAGCAGTTTTAGGTACGGCGGGGGGACCTACGAGCAGTACTTC
-	TRBV27	-	TRBJ1-5	CASSPGGGKGNQPQHF	TGTGCCAGCAGTCCCGGTGGAGGCAAGGGCAATCAGCCCCAGCATTTT
once	TRBV6-6	-	TRBJ2-7	CASRLTSMAAYEQYF	TGTGCCAGCAGGCTGACTAGTATGGCCGCCTACGAGCAGTACTTC
once	TRBV6-5	TRBD1	TRBJ2-7	CASSYPGQGLYEQYF	TGTGCCAGCAGTTACCCGGGACAGGGTCTTTACGAGCAGTACTTC
-	TRBV27	TRBD2	TRBJ2-1	CASSFIAGEQFF	TGTGCCAGCAGTTTTATAGCGGGAGAACAGTTCTTC
few	TRBV4-3	-	TRBJ2-7	CASSQMTGYYYEQYF	TGCGCCAGCAGCCAGATGACAGGTTACTACTACGAGCAGTACTTC
-	TRBV14	TRBD1	TRBJ1-2	CASSQDRYGQGGDGYTF	TGTGCCAGCAGCCAAGATCGTTACGGACAGGGAGGCGATGGCTACACCTTC
-	TRBV5-1	TRBD1	TRBJ1-1	CASSSGQGVTEAFF	TGCGCCAGCAGCTCTGGACAGGGGGTTACTGAAGCTTTCTTT
once	TRBV28	TRBD1	TRBJ1-5	CASSWDRDGQPQHF	TGTGCCAGCAGTTGGGACAGGGACGGTCAGCCCCAGCATTTT
-	TRBV19	TRBD1	TRBJ2-7	CASSLQGADEQYF	TGTGCCAGTAGCTTACAGGGGGCGGACGAGCAGTACTTC
-	TRBV7-3	-	TRBJ2-1	CASSSTPGNEQFF	TGTGCCAGCAGCTCAACCCCGGGCAATGAGCAGTTCTTC
-	TRBV6-6	TRBD1	TRBJ2-3	CASLHPGQGTDTQYF	TGTGCCAGCCTACATCCGGGACAGGGCACAGATACGCAGTATTTT
-	TRBV7-2	-	TRBJ2-7	CASSSRTDPSYEQYF	TGTGCCAGCAGCTCCCGGACTGACCCTTCCTACGAGCAGTACTTC
-	TRBV7-2	TRBD2	TRBJ2-2	CASDLAGLGNTGELFF	TGTGCCAGCGACCTAGCGGGATTGGGTAACACCGGGGAGCTGTTTTTT
-	TRBV6-6	TRBD1	TRBJ1-2	CASSYSPGQVKYGYTF	TGTGCCAGCAGTTACTCTCCGGGACAGGTGAAATATGGCTACACCTTC
once	TRBV5-4	-	TRBJ2-7	CASSLDLEQYF	TGTGCCAGCAGCTTGGATCTCGAGCAGTACTTC
-	TRBV7-7	TRBD1	TRBJ1-1	CASSLGQGREAFF	TGTGCTAGCAGCTTAGGACAGGGCCGTGAAGCTTTCTTT
-	TRBV6-1	-	TRBJ2-7	CASSEDWRYEQYF	TGTGCCAGCAGTGAAGATTGGAGGTACGAGCAGTACTTC
-	TRBV6-5	TRBD2	TRBJ2-1	CASSLAGGFYNEQFF	TGTGCCAGCAGTTTAGCGGGAGGGTTCTACAATGAGCAGTTCTTC
once	TRBV7-2	-	TRBJ2-5	CASSFVRGAKETQYF	TGTGCCAGCAGCTTCGTCAGGGGGGCTAAAGAGACCCAGTACTTC
-	TRBV6-6	TRBD1	TRBJ1-2	CASALWTGRSYGYTF	TGTGCCAGCGCACTCTGGACAGGCCGCTCCTATGGCTACACCTTC
-	TRBV2	-	TRBJ1-5	CASSWTYYQPQHF	TGTGCCAGCAGTTGGACTTACTATCAGCCCCAGCATTTT
-	TRBV25-1	-	TRBJ1-1	CASSRGGNTEAFF	TGTGCCAGCAGTAGGGGGGGGAACACTGAAGCTTTCTTT
-	TRBV7-8	TRBD2	TRBJ2-6	CASSSGGNSGANVLTF	TGTGCCAGCAGCTCGGGAGGGAACTCTGGGGCCAACGTCCTGACTTTC